This TCR beta chain was documented in a study of identical twins. Study-level findings and limits: Findings depended on cross-sectional statistics rather than tracking the same donors. Excess sharing by twins proved weaker in beta out-of-frame sequences.

One entry per CDR3 protein results from TCRdb running MiXCR on the 5' RACE reads. The table shows approximately 300,000 distinct CDR3 sequences, with roughly 9.7% occurring only once. Germline V CDR1 and CDR2: SEHNR, FQNEAQ (reference sequence). Trimming took 1 base from V and 4 from J, leaving 6 bases between them. The CDR3 spans 13 residues. Comments on this clonotype: Its antigen is unknown.

A further study also used this sample, focusing on yellow fever vaccine responses in identical twins.

Sequences were obtained from CD8+ T cells sorted from blood. This TCR came from a woman in her late teens or twenties in good health. The V call is TRBV7-9, the J call TRBJ2-3; D gene uncertain. The chain's CDR3 is CASSLEEADTQYF. In nucleotides, the CDR3 is TGTGCCAGCAGCTTAGAAGAGGCAGATACGCAGTATTTT.